This TCR beta chain was sequenced for a study of beta chain features in type 1 diabetes. The study, taken as a whole, reports: There was a moderate but significant shortening of TCRB CDR3s in all four CD4+ subsets of Type 1 diabetes patients.

Remarks on this clone: Its antigen remains unknown.

Germline V CDR1 and CDR2: SGHNT, YYREEE (reference sequence). J gave up 2 bases and V 4 bases, and 2 bases lay outside the gene matches. The length of the CDR3 is 15 residues. Isolated RNA was reverse transcribed in full, so expressed TCRB transcripts were sequenced. The assay was immunoSEQ multiplex PCR, and TCRdb's table has in-frame clones only and misses some. Of 120,000 or so clones listed, roughly a sixth were seen once; the top ten hold 2.6%. The rearrangement uses TRBV5-4 and TRBJ2-6; 8 bases fit TRBD2. This receptor was identified in a man aged 18 to 29 with type 1 diabetes. The source material was central memory CD4+ T cells from blood. The CDR3: CASSPGGTGANVLTF. CDR3 sequence (DNA): TGTGCCAGCAGCCCGGGGGGGACTGGGGCCAACGTCCTGACTTTC.